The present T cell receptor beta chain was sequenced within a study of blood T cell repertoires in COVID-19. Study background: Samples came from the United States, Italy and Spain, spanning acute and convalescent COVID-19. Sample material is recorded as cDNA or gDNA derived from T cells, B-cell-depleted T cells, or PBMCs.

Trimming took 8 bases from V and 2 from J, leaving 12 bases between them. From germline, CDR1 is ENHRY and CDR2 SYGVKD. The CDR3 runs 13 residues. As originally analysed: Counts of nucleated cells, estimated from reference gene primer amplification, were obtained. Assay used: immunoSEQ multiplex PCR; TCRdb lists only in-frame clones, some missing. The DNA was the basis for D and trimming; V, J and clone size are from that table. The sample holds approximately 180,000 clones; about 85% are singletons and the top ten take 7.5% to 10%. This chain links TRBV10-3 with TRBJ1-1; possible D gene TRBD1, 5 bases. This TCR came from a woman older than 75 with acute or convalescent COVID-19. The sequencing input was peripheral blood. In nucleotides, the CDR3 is TGTGCCATCGGGGCCCAGATTAACACTGAAGCTTTCTTT. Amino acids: CAIGAQINTEAFF.